This T cell receptor (beta chain) is from a study of T cells in Graves' hyperthyroidism and ophthalmopathy. About the research overall: At the time of initial diagnosis and before any treatment, peripheral blood was collected.

General study results and limits: Appearing also in blood were most of the thyroid clonotypes expanded above 0.001.

There were TCR beta CDR3 regions amplified from RNA transcripts. Researchers ran a first-round RT-PCR on the TCR CDR3 using the HTBI primer set. TCRdb processed the multiplex PCR reads anew with MiXCR; each CDR3 protein has one entry. The table shows about 270,000 distinct CDR3 sequences, with around 25% occurring only once. This CDR3 has 13 residues. Trimming left V 4 bases short and J 9 bases short, with 15 bases between. CDR1 SGHTA and CDR2 FQGTGA come from the germline V gene. This clonotype was observed many times. Its antigen is unidentified. In the ophthalmopathy cohort, Clinical Activity Score was at least 3, NOSPECS grade at least 4, and duration under 3 months. The source of the PBMCs was 9.5 to 10 ml of fresh peripheral blood.

The sample consisted of blood. V gene TRBV7-3 combines with J gene TRBJ1-1, with unresolved D. This sequence was found in a woman aged 40 to 50 with Graves' ophthalmopathy. The CDR3 is CASSSGVGRKAFF. CDR3 nucleotides: TGTGCCAGCAGCTCGGGAGTTGGGCGCAAAGCTTTCTTT.